This T cell receptor beta chain appears in the sequencing data of a study of T cell responses to AZD1222 COVID-19 vaccine. The CDR3 has 14 residues. From germline, CDR1 is SGHTA and CDR2 FQGTGA. The V end was cut by 1 base, the J end by 3 bases, with 10 bases between. This clone was seen once. The data were produced by immunoSEQ multiplex PCR, yet TCRdb's version contains in-frame clones alone and is incomplete. In the table there are some 64,000 clones, about 90% of which are singletons. The TCR originated in an adult in good health. The chain couples TRBV7-3 to TRBJ2-7, with D perhaps given as TRBD1 or TRBD2 (5 bases each). The specimen was peripheral blood, collected on day 0 of AZD1222 vaccination. The CDR3 region is CASSLRDLLYEQYF. Here the CDR3 DNA reads TGTGCCAGCAGCTTAAGGGACCTTCTCTACGAGCAGTACTTC.